The 21 T cell receptor beta chains presented below share a single source sample, sequenced in a study of blood T cell repertoires in COVID-19. TCRdb keeps only in-frame clones here, not all; method: immunoSEQ multiplex PCR. The sample consists of approximately 260,000 clones, roughly three quarters of them appearing once. Sequencing used peripheral blood. The receptor set was obtained from a woman aged 40 to 49 with active or convalescent COVID-19.

J is TRBJ2-3 and V is TRBV27; D unclear. V dropped 0 bases and J dropped 2 bases, with 9 bases sitting between them. Germline V lookup: CDR1 MNHEY, CDR2 SMNVEV (reference sequence). The CDR3 is 15 amino acids. The CDR3 coding sequence is TGTGCCAGCAGTTTATCGCAGGCCTCCACAGATACGCAGTATTTT. The encoded protein is CASSLSQASTDTQYF.

This clone was detected only a few times. The rearrangement links TRBV14 to TRBJ1-6, with D possibly being TRBD1 (6 bases). Germline V gives CDR1 SGHDN, CDR2 FVKESK. This CDR3 has 13 residues. The ends were cut back, 5 bases at V and 7 bases at J, with 9 bases in the middle. The CDR3: CASSNRENSPLHF. CDR3 in DNA: TGTGCCAGCAGCAACAGGGAGAATTCACCCCTCCACTTT.

J is TRBJ1-3 and V is TRBV15, with a tentative D call TRBD1 (6 bases). Trimming removed 0 bases from V and 0 bases from J, with 9 bases in between. CDR1 and CDR2 (germline): LNHNV, YYDKDF (reference sequence). The CDR3 spans 16 residues. The CDR3 spells CATSRDPGASGNTIYF. CDR3 coding DNA: TGTGCCACCAGCAGAGACCCAGGGGCCTCTGGAAACACCATATATTTT.

The chain employs TRBV6-5 and TRBJ1-2; no clear D. In germline, CDR1 is MNHEY, CDR2 SVGAGI. V lost 0 bases to trimming and J lost 7 bases, with 12 bases between them. The CDR3 spans 14 residues. This chain's CDR3 is CASSYSSTGGGYTF. CDR3 sequence (DNA): TGTGCCAGCAGTTACTCGAGTACGGGTGGTGGCTACACCTTC.

V and J are TRBV24-1 and TRBJ1-4; D is undetermined. V lost 8 bases and J 5 bases, leaving 11 bases between the germline ends. Germline V gives CDR1 KGHDR, CDR2 SFDVKD. The CDR3 contains 13 residues. The CDR3 sequence is CATMGRENEKLFF. The CDR3, as DNA: TGTGCCACCATGGGGAGGGAAAATGAAAAACTGTTTTTT.

The DNA of the CDR3 is TGTGCCAGCAGCCAAGACGCGGGGGGTTCCTACAATGAGCAGTTCTTC. Translating gives CASSQDAGGSYNEQFF. The genes are TRBV4-2 and TRBJ2-1; 8 bases fit TRBD2. Germline V gene lookup returns CDR1 LGHNA and CDR2 YNFKEQ. V lost 0 bases to trimming and J lost 1 base; unmatched junction nucleotides: 2. The CDR3 consists of 16 residues.

The DNA of the CDR3 is TGTGCCAGCAGCTCAAAGGTCGGGGACAGGGGATTCCCCGGGGAGCTGTTTTTT. Translation: CASSSKVGDRGFPGELFF. V and J are TRBV11-2 and TRBJ2-2; 10 bases line up with TRBD1. Germline lookup yields CDR1 SGHAT and CDR2 FQNNGV. The trim removed 4 bases at V and 6 bases at J, leaving 14 bases unmatched. The CDR3 runs to 18 residues.

This clone was found a few times. The chain carries TRBV11-2 and TRBJ1-3, with 8 bases identical to TRBD1. The CDR3 length is 15 residues. Trimming took 6 bases from V and 1 from J; bases not matched to a gene: 5. CDR1 SGHAT and CDR2 FQNNGV come from the germline V gene. The CDR3 protein is CASSRTGLSGNTIYF. In DNA form, the CDR3 reads TGTGCCAGCAGTCGGACAGGGCTTTCTGGAAACACCATATATTTT.

The rearrangement links TRBV25-1 to TRBJ2-7, with D tentatively TRBD1 (6 bases). The germline gives CDR1 MGHDK, CDR2 SYGVNS. The CDR3 has 14 amino acids. Trimming left V 10 bases short and J 4 bases short, with 20 bases between. For the CDR3, the DNA is TGTGCCACCAACACCTCGGGACAAGTATACGAGCAGTACGTC. It encodes CATNTSGQVYEQYV.

V is TRBV28 and J is TRBJ2-1; 11 bases are a match to TRBD2. Germline CDR1 is MDHEN and CDR2 is SYDVKM. J gave up 6 bases and V 5 bases, and 6 bases lay outside the gene matches. The CDR3 runs to 15 residues. CDR3 residues: CASSRLAGGTNEQFF. The CDR3, as DNA: TGTGCCAGCAGTCGGTTAGCGGGGGGGACCAATGAGCAGTTCTTC.

The table lists this clone with a few counts. The V and J genes are TRBV2 and TRBJ1-5; D possibly corresponds to TRBD1 (6 bases). The germline V gene has CDR1 SNHLY and CDR2 FYNNEI. The ends were cut back, 5 bases at V and 0 bases at J, with 8 bases in the middle. The CDR3 is 14 amino acids. The CDR3 DNA reads TGTGCCAGCAGTCAACAGGGTAGCAATCAGCCCCAGCATTTT. Translated, it gives CASSQQGSNQPQHF.

This chain links TRBV6-5 with TRBJ1-5; 7 bases align to TRBD1. CDR3 length equals 14 residues. Germline loops: CDR1 MNHEY, CDR2 SVGAGI. The trim removed 6 bases at V and 7 bases at J, leaving 9 bases unmatched. Here the CDR3 DNA reads TGTGCCAGCAGATCCCGACAGGGTAGACAGCCCCAGCATTTT. Its translation is CASRSRQGRQPQHF.

The chain recombines TRBV9 with TRBJ1-2; D is unresolved. The V gene lost 4 bases and the J gene lost 7 bases, with 23 bases spanning the gap. CDR3 length equals 16 residues. CDR1 is SGDLS and CDR2 is YYNGEE in the germline V gene. The CDR3: CASSPRPSDLGGGYTF. CDR3 coding DNA: TGTGCCAGCAGCCCAAGGCCCTCCGACCTTGGCGGTGGCTACACCTTC.

The rearrangement links TRBV6-4 to TRBJ1-2; the match to TRBD1 covers 7 bases. Germline-derived CDR1 and CDR2 are MRHNA and SNTAGT. Trimming cost V 0 bases and J 4 bases; bases outside gene matches: 8. This CDR3 region has 16 residues. CDR3 nucleotides: TGTGCCAGCAGTGACTCGAGGTCACAGGGGAGCTATGGCTACACCTTC. Translating gives CASSDSRSQGSYGYTF.

This clone was detected once. The chain combines TRBV7-3 with TRBJ1-3; maybe TRBD1 (5 bases). Germline V CDR1 and CDR2: SGHTA, FQGTGA. The CDR3 runs 16 residues. The V and J ends lost 5 bases and 9 bases respectively, with 23 bases between them. The CDR3 DNA follows: TGTGCCAGCAGCCCAAGTCCCGGGACTCCTGGCCCCACCATATATTTT. This sequence encodes CASSPSPGTPGPTIYF.

The chain recombines TRBV6-2 or TRBV6-3 with TRBJ2-7; D may be TRBD1 (6 bases). Germline CDR1 reads MNHEY; CDR2 reads SVGEGT. V dropped 7 bases and J dropped 6 bases, with 19 bases sitting between them. The CDR3 is 14 residues long. CDR3 DNA sequence: TGTGCCAGCAACCCCTCCGGGACACTCGGCGAGCAGTACGTC. Its protein product is CASNPSGTLGEQYV.

V usage is TRBV5-1 and J usage is TRBJ1-3; TRBD1 matches 9 bases. The germline V gene encodes CDR1 SGHRS and CDR2 YFSETQ. V was pared by 4 bases and J by 3 bases, with 8 bases of the junction left unmatched. This CDR3 comprises 16 residues. The CDR3 reads CASSPSTGGGGNTIYF. The CDR3 region has the DNA TGCGCCAGCAGCCCAAGCACAGGGGGCGGTGGAAACACCATATATTTT.

The genes are TRBV9 and TRBJ1-6, with TRBD1 as a possible D gene (5 bases). The germline gives CDR1 SGDLS, CDR2 YYNGEE. Trimming pared 4 bases from V and 4 bases from J, leaving 15 bases between. The CDR3 has 16 residues. DNA for the CDR3: TGTGCCAGCAGCACCCCCGGGGGACGGTATAATTCACCCCTCCACTTT. This codes for CASSTPGGRYNSPLHF.

V gene TRBV10-3 combines with J gene TRBJ1-3; unclear D gene. This CDR3 is built from 14 residues. Per germline, CDR1 ENHRY and CDR2 SYGVKD. Trimming took off 11 bases at V and 0 bases at J, with 14 bases between the two ends. The CDR3 nucleotides read TGTGCCCTAAGTTCCACCCTCTCTGGAAACACCATATATTTT. Translating gives CALSSTLSGNTIYF.

The chain joins TRBV5-4 to TRBJ2-4; tentative D call: TRBD1 (7 bases). The germline V gene has CDR1 SGHNT and CDR2 YYREEE (reference sequence). The CDR3 is made up of 18 amino acids. Trimming shortened V by 0 bases and J by 1 base, and 17 bases separated the two germline ends. The CDR3 region has the DNA TGTGCCAGCAGCTTGGTAAAGGAGGGGGCCTTGGCCAAAAACATTCAGTACTTC. Protein: CASSLVKEGALAKNIQYF.

This chain connects TRBV11-2 to TRBJ2-7; 9 nucleotides align to TRBD2. Germline lookup yields CDR1 SGHAT and CDR2 FQNNGV. Trimming removed 0 bases from V and 4 bases from J; junction bases left unmatched: 4. The CDR3 totals 15 residues. The CDR3 DNA sequence: TGTGCCAGCAGCTTAGAAAGCGGGGGGACGTACGAGCAGTACTTC. Translated: CASSLESGGTYEQYF.